Following are 27 T cell receptor beta chains from one sample sequenced in a study of blood T cell repertoires in COVID-19. The method was immunoSEQ multiplex PCR; TCRdb's version includes in-frame clones alone and lacks a portion of them. This sample has approximately 220,000 clones, with around 92% found just once. The source material was PBMCs or T cells enriched from blood (not recorded which). The receptors stem from a woman aged 25 to 39 with acute COVID-19.

J is TRBJ2-7 and V is TRBV5-1, with a possible D match to TRBD1 (8 bases). Trimming removed 5 bases at V and 3 bases at J, with 18 bases between. The CDR3 sequence is 15 residues long. CDR1 is SGHRS, CDR2 YFSETQ, per germline. CDR3 bases: TGCGCCAGCAGACCAGGGGGCGCGGGGGACTACGAGCAGTACTTC. Amino acids: CASRPGGAGDYEQYF.

The CDR3 nucleotides are TGTGCCAGCAGCTTGTACCTAAATTCACCCCTCCACTTT. This codes for CASSLYLNSPLHF. The genes are TRBV5-6 and TRBJ1-6; D is ambiguous. In germline, CDR1 is SGHDT, CDR2 YYEEEE. The CDR3 loop spans 13 amino acids. The V end was cut by 1 base, the J end by 7 bases, with 6 bases between.

V is TRBV2 and J is TRBJ2-7; 7 bases agree with TRBD1. The CDR3 spans 15 residues. Germline CDR1 and CDR2: SNHLY and FYNNEI. The V gene end was trimmed by 6 bases and the J gene end by 7 bases; junction bases not matched to a gene: 15. The CDR3 coding sequence is TGTGCCAGCAGCCAGAAATCCCCACAGGGGTGGGAGCAGTACTTC. Protein product: CASSQKSPQGWEQYF.

CDR3 bases: TGTGCCACCAGCAGAGATGAGTCACAGGGGGACATCTACGAGCAGTACTTC. This sequence encodes CATSRDESQGDIYEQYF. This chain uses TRBV15 with TRBJ2-7; the match to TRBD1 covers 8 bases. V lost 0 bases to trimming and J lost 3 bases; unmatched junction nucleotides: 10. CDR1 and CDR2 (germline): LNHNV, YYDKDF (reference sequence). The CDR3 runs 17 residues.

The chain combines TRBV7-6 with TRBJ2-3; maybe TRBD2 (6 bases). This CDR3 is built from 16 residues. CDR1 and CDR2 (germline): SGHVS, FNYEAQ. With 3 bases removed from V and 1 base from J, the gap between germline ends came to 14 bases. The CDR3 DNA follows: TGTGCCAGCAGCTTTGGCGGCGGGGCTGGCACAGATACGCAGTATTTT. It is translated as CASSFGGGAGTDTQYF.

The chain uses TRBV28 and TRBJ1-2, with TRBD1 matching over 8 bases. CDR3 length: 16 residues. With 6 bases clipped from V and 4 bases from J, the junction kept 13 bases outside the gene matches. Germline-derived CDR1 and CDR2 are MDHEN and SYDVKM. The CDR3 bases are TGTGCCAGCAGCGTCCCCGGGGACAGGTATCCCTATGGCTACACCTTC. Translation gives CASSVPGDRYPYGYTF.

The chain couples TRBV4-3 to TRBJ2-5; 12 bases fit TRBD2. Germline CDR1 reads LGHNA; CDR2 reads YSLEER. This CDR3 is built from 16 residues. V lost 1 base, J lost 3 bases, and 3 bases stayed unmatched. The CDR3, as DNA: TGCGCCAGCAGCCAAGGTCTAGCGGGGGGGGAAGAGACCCAGTACTTC. As protein: CASSQGLAGGEETQYF.

The V and J genes are TRBV7-2 and TRBJ2-7; TRBD1 is a possible D gene (6 bases). Germline V CDR1 and CDR2: SGHTA, FQGNSA. The CDR3 is 15 amino acids. The ends were cut back, 3 bases at V and 1 base at J, with 13 bases in the middle. The CDR3 sequence: CASSLSPTGSYEQYF. The CDR3 region has the DNA TGTGCCAGCAGCTTGTCCCCGACAGGATCCTACGAGCAGTACTTC.

V and J are TRBV14 and TRBJ2-3, with 8 bases matching TRBD1. Trimming took 6 bases from V and 2 from J; bases not matched to a gene: 10. CDR1 and CDR2 from the germline V gene are SGHDN and FVKESK. CDR3 length equals 16 residues. CDR3 nucleotides: TGTGCCAGCAGTGGACAGGGCATTGAAACCACAGATACGCAGTATTTT. It specifies CASSGQGIETTDTQYF.

The chain combines TRBV19 with TRBJ1-2; 8 bases map to TRBD1. The trim removed 11 bases at V and 7 bases at J, leaving 15 bases unmatched. The CDR3 is made up of 14 amino acids. Germline CDR1 and CDR2: LNHDA and SQIVND (reference sequence). The CDR3 reads CAATSRTGPGGYTF. CDR3 bases: TGTGCCGCTACCTCTCGGACAGGGCCCGGTGGCTACACCTTC.

This chain uses TRBV5-1 with TRBJ2-6; 9 nucleotides align to TRBD1. Germline V gene sequence: CDR1 SGHRS, CDR2 YFSETQ. The V and J ends lost 6 bases and 0 bases, in that order; junction bases with no gene match: 10. CDR3 size: 18 residues. The CDR3 nucleotides read TGCGCCAGCACCCCACGAATGGGACAGGGCTCTGGGGCCAACGTCCTGACTTTC. Amino acids: CASTPRMGQGSGANVLTF.

This chain joins TRBV10-3 and TRBJ2-6, with a weak D call TRBD2 (6 bases). The length of the CDR3 is 13 residues. Looked up from germline, CDR1 is ENHRY and CDR2 is SYGVKD. Between the trimmed V and J ends, which lost 2 bases and 8 bases, there was a span of 7 bases. The CDR3, as DNA: TGTGCCATCAGTGAGGGGGGGTCCAACGTCCTGACTTTC. Amino acid sequence: CAISEGGSNVLTF.

The chain couples TRBV11-3 to TRBJ1-1; TRBD1 is a possible D gene (5 bases). CDR1 is SGHNT and CDR2 is YENEEA in the germline V gene. The CDR3 covers 12 residues. The V end lost 8 bases, the J end lost 4 bases, and 11 bases lay between the germline ends. The CDR3 DNA sequence: TGTGCCAGCGCGGGGGGGGGCACTGAAGCTTTCTTT. Translating gives CASAGGGTEAFF. The full variable domain, completed using reference TRBV11-3 and TRBJ1-1, is EAGVVQSPRYKIIEKKQPVAFWCNPISGHNTLYWYLQNLGQGPELLIRYENEEAVDDSQLPKDRFSAERLKGVDSTLKIQPAELGDSAVYLCASAGGGTEAFFGQGTRLTVV.

V usage is TRBV5-6 and J usage is TRBJ1-3; no definite D call. The length of the CDR3 is 12 residues. V was clipped by 0 bases and J by 5 bases, with 3 bases between them. Per germline, CDR1 SGHDT and CDR2 YYEEEE. CDR3 amino acids: CASSLARNTIYF. The CDR3 coding sequence is TGTGCCAGCAGCTTGGCTCGAAACACCATATATTTT.

V and J are TRBV27 and TRBJ1-5; a possible D gene is TRBD1 (5 bases). This CDR3 is built from 17 residues. CDR1 MNHEY and CDR2 SMNVEV come from the germline V gene (reference sequence). The V and J ends lost 6 bases and 4 bases respectively, with 22 bases between them. CDR3 bases: TGTGCCAGCAGCCTAGGGCCAGGGCCCCACCCTAATCAGCCCCAGCATTTT. This gives the protein CASSLGPGPHPNQPQHF.

The V call is TRBV11-3, the J call TRBJ2-4; D not certain. Germline lookup yields CDR1 SGHNT and CDR2 YENEEA. The CDR3 runs 12 residues. V was shortened by 4 bases and J by 4 bases, with 5 bases between the two germline ends. Here the CDR3 reads CASSSQKNIQYF. In DNA, the CDR3 is TGTGCCAGCAGCTCACAGAAAAACATTCAGTACTTC. The full variable domain, its missing parts supplied by reference TRBV11-3 and TRBJ2-4, is EAGVVQSPRYKIIEKKQPVAFWCNPISGHNTLYWYLQNLGQGPELLIRYENEEAVDDSQLPKDRFSAERLKGVDSTLKIQPAELGDSAVYLCASSSQKNIQYFGAGTRLSVL.

The chain carries TRBV19 and TRBJ1-4, with TRBD1 matching over 7 bases. J lost 8 bases, V lost 5 bases, and 11 bases had no gene match. The germline CDR1 and CDR2 sequences are LNHDA and SQIVND (reference sequence). The CDR3 extends over 15 amino acids. The CDR3 reads CASSGRQGNGEKLFF. In nucleotides, the CDR3 is TGTGCCAGTAGTGGCCGACAGGGAAACGGAGAAAAACTGTTTTTT.

This clone was recorded a few times. The CDR3 spells CADRRDRSNTEAFF. In nucleotides, the CDR3 is TGTGCCGATAGGAGGGACAGGTCGAACACTGAAGCTTTCTTT. The rearrangement links TRBV7-8 to TRBJ1-1; TRBD1 matches 8 bases. CDR1 and CDR2 from the germline V gene are SGHVS and FQNEAQ. With 11 bases clipped from V and 1 base from J, the junction kept 9 bases outside the gene matches. This CDR3 is built from 14 residues.

The V gene is TRBV28, the J gene TRBJ1-2; D gene ambiguous. Germline-derived CDR1 and CDR2 are MDHEN and SYDVKM. The CDR3 runs to 16 residues. Trimming took off 10 bases at V and 2 bases at J, with 23 bases between the two ends. The CDR3 coding sequence is TGTGCCACTGGCCGGGTCCCAGGAGGGTTAAACTATGGCTACACCTTC. This codes for CATGRVPGGLNYGYTF.

The rearrangement joins TRBV3-1 (or the pseudogene TRBV3-2) to TRBJ2-7; 9 bases agree with TRBD1. The CDR3 sequence is 16 residues long. V was pared by 5 bases and J by 2 bases, with 10 bases of the junction left unmatched. Per the germline V gene, CDR1 is LGHDT and CDR2 is YNNKEL (reference sequence). CDR3 bases: TGTGCCAGCAGCAGAACCGGGACAGGGTATCCCTACGAGCAGTACTTC. Translation gives CASSRTGTGYPYEQYF.

The rearrangement uses TRBV30 and TRBJ1-2, with 7 bases that match TRBD1. CDR3 length: 14 residues. Looked up from germline, CDR1 is GTSNPN and CDR2 is SVGIG (reference sequence). The J segment lost 4 bases and the V segment lost 2 bases, leaving 7 bases of the junction unmatched. The CDR3 bases are TGTGCCTGGAGTAGTGGAGGGGGCGTCTATGGCTACACCTTC. Translated, it gives CAWSSGGGVYGYTF.

V and J are TRBV5-1 and TRBJ2-5; 11 bases are shared with TRBD1. Germline lookup yields CDR1 SGHRS and CDR2 YFSETQ. There are 15 residues in the CDR3. V trimming: 3 bases; J trimming: 1 base; junction bases outside the gene matches: 2. The CDR3 DNA sequence: TGCGCCAGCAGCTCCGGGACAGGGGGCCAAGAGACCCAGTACTTC. Its translation is CASSSGTGGQETQYF.

The rearrangement joins TRBV10-2 to TRBJ1-2; 7 bases align to TRBD1. V was pared by 4 bases and J by 2 bases, with 4 bases of the junction left unmatched. Per the germline V gene, CDR1 is WSHSY and CDR2 is SAAADI. The CDR3 covers 14 residues. The CDR3 spells CASSGGQLNYGYTF. The CDR3 DNA reads as TGCGCCAGCAGTGGGGGACAGCTAAACTATGGCTACACCTTC.

CDR3 protein: CASSYLAGVSYEQYF. The CDR3 DNA follows: TGTGCCAGCAGCTACCTAGCGGGGGTCTCCTACGAGCAGTACTTC. The chain is built from TRBV7-2 and TRBJ2-7; 10 bases agree with TRBD2. V dropped 4 bases and J dropped 0; count of bases not matched to a gene: 3. From germline, CDR1 is SGHTA and CDR2 FQGNSA. The CDR3 loop spans 15 amino acids.

V and J are TRBV18 and TRBJ2-3, with 12 bases fitting TRBD1. V lost 4 bases and J lost 5; bases outside the gene matches: 7. This CDR3 contains 16 residues. Germline CDR1 is KGHSH and CDR2 is LQKENI. CDR3 loop: CASSRGTGGAEDTQYF. CDR3 DNA sequence: TGTGCCAGCTCACGGGGGACAGGGGGCGCAGAAGATACGCAGTATTTT.

This chain links TRBV29-1 with TRBJ1-4, with 8 bases matching TRBD1. The CDR3 spans 16 residues. Trimming removed 6 bases from V and 5 bases from J; junction bases left unmatched: 14. Germline-derived CDR1 and CDR2 are SQVTM and ANQGSEA. DNA of the CDR3: TGCAGCGTCCGCAGGGGGCAGGGGGCGCCCAATGAAAAACTGTTTTTT. Encoded protein: CSVRRGQGAPNEKLFF.

This clone was seen a few times. The V gene is TRBV15, the J gene TRBJ2-2, with 12 bases that match TRBD2. The CDR3 consists of 15 residues. Germline trimming cut 4 bases from V and 4 bases from J; bases unmatched to any gene: 1. The V gene's germline CDR1 is LNHNV and CDR2 YYDKDF (reference sequence). The CDR3 region has the DNA TGTGCCACCAGCAAGACTAGCGGGGGCACCGGGGAGCTGTTTTTT. Protein sequence: CATSKTSGGTGELFF.